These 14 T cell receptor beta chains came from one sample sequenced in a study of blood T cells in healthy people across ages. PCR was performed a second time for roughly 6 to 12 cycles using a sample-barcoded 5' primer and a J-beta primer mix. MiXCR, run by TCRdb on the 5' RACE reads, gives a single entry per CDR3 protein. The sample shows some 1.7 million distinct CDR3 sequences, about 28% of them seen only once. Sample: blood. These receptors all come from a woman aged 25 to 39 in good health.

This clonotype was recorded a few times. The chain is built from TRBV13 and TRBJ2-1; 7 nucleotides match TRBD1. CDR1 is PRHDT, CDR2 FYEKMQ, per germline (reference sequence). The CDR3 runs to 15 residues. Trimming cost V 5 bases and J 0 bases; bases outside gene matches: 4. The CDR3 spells CASSPRGISYNEQFF. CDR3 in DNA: TGTGCCAGCAGCCCCAGGGGGATCTCCTACAATGAGCAGTTCTTC.

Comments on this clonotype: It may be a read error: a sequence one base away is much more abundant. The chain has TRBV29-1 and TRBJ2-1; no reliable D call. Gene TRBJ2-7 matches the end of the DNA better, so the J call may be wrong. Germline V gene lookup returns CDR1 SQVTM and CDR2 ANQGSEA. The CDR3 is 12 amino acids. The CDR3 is CSVVATYNEQYF. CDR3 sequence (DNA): TGCAGCGTTGTGGCGACCTACAATGAGCAGTACTTC.

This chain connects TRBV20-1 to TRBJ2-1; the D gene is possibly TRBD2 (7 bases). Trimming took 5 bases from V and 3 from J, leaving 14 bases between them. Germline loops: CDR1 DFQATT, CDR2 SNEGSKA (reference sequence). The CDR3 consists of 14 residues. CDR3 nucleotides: TGCAGTGCTGTATGGGGGGGCCTCTACAATGAGCAGTTCTTC. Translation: CSAVWGGLYNEQFF.

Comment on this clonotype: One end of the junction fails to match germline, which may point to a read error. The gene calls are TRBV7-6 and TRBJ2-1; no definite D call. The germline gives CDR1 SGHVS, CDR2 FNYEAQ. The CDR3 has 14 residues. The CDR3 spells CAGSLVGGVNEQFF. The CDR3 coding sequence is TGTGCCGGCAGCTTAGTTGGTGGGGTCAATGAGCAGTTCTTC. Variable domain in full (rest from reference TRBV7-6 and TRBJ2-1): GAGVSQSPRYKVTKRGQDVALRCDPISGHVSLYWYRQALGQGPEFLTYFNYEAQQDKSGLPNDRFSAERPEGSISTLTIQRTEQRDSAMYRCAGSLVGGVNEQFFGPGTRLTVL.

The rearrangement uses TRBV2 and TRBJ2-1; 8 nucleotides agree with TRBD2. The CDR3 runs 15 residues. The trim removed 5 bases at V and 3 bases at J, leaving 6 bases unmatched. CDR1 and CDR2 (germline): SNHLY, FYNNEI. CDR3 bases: TGTGCCAGCAGTCCGGCGGGGGGCCGCTACAATGAGCAGTTCTTC. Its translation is CASSPAGGRYNEQFF.

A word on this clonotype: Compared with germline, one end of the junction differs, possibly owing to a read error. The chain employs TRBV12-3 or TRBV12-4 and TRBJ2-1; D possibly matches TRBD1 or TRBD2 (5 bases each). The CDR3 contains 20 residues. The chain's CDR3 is CANSLEGRTGAGGSYNEQFF. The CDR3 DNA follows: TGTGCCAACAGTTTAGAGGGCCGGACGGGCGCTGGGGGCTCCTACAATGAGCAGTTCTTC.

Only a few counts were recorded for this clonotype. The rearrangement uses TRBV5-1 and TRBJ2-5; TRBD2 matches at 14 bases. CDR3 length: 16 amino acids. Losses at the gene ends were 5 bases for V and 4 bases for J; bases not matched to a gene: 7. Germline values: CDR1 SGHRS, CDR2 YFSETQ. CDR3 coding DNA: TGCGCCAGCAGGAAGACTAGCGGGGGGGCCGGAGAGACCCAGTACTTC. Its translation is CASRKTSGGAGETQYF.

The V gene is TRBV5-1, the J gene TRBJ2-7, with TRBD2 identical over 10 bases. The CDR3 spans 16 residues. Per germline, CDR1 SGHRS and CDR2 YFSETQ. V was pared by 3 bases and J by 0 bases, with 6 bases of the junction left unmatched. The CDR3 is CASSSGLAEISYEQYF. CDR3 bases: TGCGCCAGCAGCTCTGGACTAGCGGAGATCTCCTACGAGCAGTACTTC.

The CDR3 bases are TGCAGTGCTAGAGTGGGCCCTTTCGGGGATCAGCCCCAGCATTTT. Its translation is CSARVGPFGDQPQHF. This rearrangement joins TRBV20-1 to TRBJ1-5; D is ambiguous. Trimming stripped 1 base from V and 5 bases from J, with 15 bases between. Germline CDR1 is DFQATT and CDR2 is SNEGSKA (reference sequence). The CDR3 contains 15 residues.

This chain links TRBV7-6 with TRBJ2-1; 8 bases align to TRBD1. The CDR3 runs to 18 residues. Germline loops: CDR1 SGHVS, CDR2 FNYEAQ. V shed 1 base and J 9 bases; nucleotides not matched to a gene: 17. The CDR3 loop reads CASSLVTGGGFGFTEQFF. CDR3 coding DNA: TGTGCCAGCAGCTTAGTAACAGGGGGTGGTTTTGGTTTTACTGAGCAGTTCTTC.

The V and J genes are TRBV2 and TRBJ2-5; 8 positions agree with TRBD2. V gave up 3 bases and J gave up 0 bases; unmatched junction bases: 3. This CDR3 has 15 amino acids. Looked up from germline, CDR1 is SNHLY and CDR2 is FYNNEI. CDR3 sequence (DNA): TGTGCCAGCAGTGAGCAGGGACTAGACCAAGAGACCCAGTACTTC. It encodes CASSEQGLDQETQYF.

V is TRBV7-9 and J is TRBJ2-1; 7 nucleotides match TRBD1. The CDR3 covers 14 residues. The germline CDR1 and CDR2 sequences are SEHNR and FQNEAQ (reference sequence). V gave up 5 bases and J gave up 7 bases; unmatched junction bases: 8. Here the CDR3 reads CASSTRTTGNEQFF. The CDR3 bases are TGTGCCAGCAGCACCCGGACGACAGGGAATGAGCAGTTCTTC. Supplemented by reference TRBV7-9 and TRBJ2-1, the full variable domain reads DTGVSQNPRHKITKRGQNVTFRCDPISEHNRLYWYRQTLGQGPEFLTYFQNEAQLEKSRLLSDRFSAERPKGSFSTLEIQRTEQGDSAMYLCASSTRTTGNEQFFGPGTRLTVL.

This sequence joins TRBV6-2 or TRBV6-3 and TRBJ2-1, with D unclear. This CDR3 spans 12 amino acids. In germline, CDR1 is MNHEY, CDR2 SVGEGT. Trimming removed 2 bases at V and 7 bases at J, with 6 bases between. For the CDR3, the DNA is TGTGCCAGCAGTTACCAAAGGAATGAGCAGTTCTTC. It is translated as CASSYQRNEQFF.

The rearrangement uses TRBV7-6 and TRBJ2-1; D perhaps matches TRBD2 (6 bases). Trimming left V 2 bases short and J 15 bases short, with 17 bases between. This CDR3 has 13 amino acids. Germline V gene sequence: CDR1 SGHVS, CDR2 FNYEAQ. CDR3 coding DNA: TGTGCCAGCAGCTTATGGACTACTAGTTTTCCGTTCTTC. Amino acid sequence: CASSLWTTSFPFF.